The clone carrying this T cell receptor beta chain was counted only a few times. Its antigen is unknown. The sample comes from a study of early T cells in non-severe SARS-CoV-2 infection. Looking at the study overall: The chains were unpaired, and the sequenced material was bulk RNA from unsorted whole blood. Findings and limits, study-wide: The study's VDJdb matching favored anti-spike CD8 responses and missed private and CD4 specificities.

Molecules of cDNA were individually given unique molecular identifiers that were attached to them. TCRdb ran MiXCR on the 5' RACE reads and lists one entry per CDR3 protein. The sample yields around 83,000 distinct CDR3 sequences, around 9.3% seen once. The CDR3 loop spans 21 amino acids. V and J are TRBV21-1 and TRBJ2-5; no DNA check was done on the table's D call, TRBD1. TRBV21-1 is marked as a pseudogene. Source: whole blood, taken at baseline. This TCR was sampled from an adult who was a healthcare worker with PCR-confirmed SARS-CoV-2 infection or an uninfected control (not recorded which). CDR3 sequence: CASSKATSQTRTPAREETQYF. The CDR3 coding sequence is TGTGCCAGCAGCAAAGCTACAAGCCAAACGCGAACCCCCGCGAGGGAGGAGACCCAGTACTTC.